This is a list of T cell receptor beta chains from one sample in a study of T cell changes during pregnancy in multiple sclerosis. Sequenced by immunoSEQ multiplex PCR; TCRdb stores in-frame clones only, minus some. The top ten hold approximately 1.9% of the sample, which has 75,000 to 100,000 clones, over 80% seen once. The sequenced sample was peripheral blood, obtained after pregnancy. Every receptor here comes from a female donor with multiple sclerosis, enrolled in a pregnancy study. CDR3s include the opening cysteine and the closing phenylalanine or tryptophan. The D gene is left open where the match is weak. The size field is filled for only some rows; it gives once, few, many or a size class.

abundance: NA
v_gene: TRBV9
d_gene: NA
j_gene: TRBJ2-3
CDR3aa: CASSVEQGLLTDTQYF
CDR3nt: TGTGCCAGCAGCGTAGAACAGGGCCTTTTGACAGATACGCAGTATTTT

abundance: NA
v_gene: TRBV6-5
d_gene: TRBD1
j_gene: TRBJ1-4
CDR3aa: CASKGALNEKLFF
CDR3nt: TGTGCCAGCAAGGGGGCCCTGAATGAAAAACTGTTTTTT

abundance: NA
v_gene: TRBV19
d_gene: NA
j_gene: TRBJ1-4
CDR3aa: CASRPTATNEKLFF
CDR3nt: TGTGCCAGTAGGCCGACAGCAACTAATGAAAAACTGTTTTTT

abundance: NA
v_gene: TRBV30
d_gene: TRBD2
j_gene: TRBJ2-1
CDR3aa: CAWGPASGMGNEQFF
CDR3nt: TGTGCCTGGGGGCCGGCTAGCGGGATGGGGAATGAGCAGTTCTTC

abundance: NA
v_gene: TRBV5-1
d_gene: TRBD1
j_gene: TRBJ1-1
CDR3aa: CASSLGQVRFLNTEAFF
CDR3nt: TGCGCCAGCAGCCTGGGACAGGTGAGATTTTTGAACACTGAAGCTTTCTTT

abundance: NA
v_gene: TRBV30
d_gene: NA
j_gene: TRBJ2-1
CDR3aa: CAWSLGTFNEQFF
CDR3nt: TGTGCCTGGAGTTTGGGGACTTTCAATGAGCAGTTCTTC

abundance: NA
v_gene: TRBV4-1
d_gene: NA
j_gene: TRBJ1-5
CDR3aa: CASSLDGGLGNQPQHF
CDR3nt: TGCGCCAGCAGCCTCGACGGGGGGCTCGGCAATCAGCCCCAGCATTTT

abundance: NA
v_gene: TRBV18
d_gene: NA
j_gene: TRBJ1-1
CDR3aa: CASPPGGGSDTEAFF
CDR3nt: TGTGCCAGCCCACCTGGTGGGGGGTCGGACACTGAAGCTTTCTTT

abundance: few
v_gene: TRBV7-2
d_gene: TRBD1
j_gene: TRBJ1-2
CDR3aa: CASSLGGQNGYTF
CDR3nt: TGTGCCAGCAGCTTAGGGGGACAGAATGGCTACACCTTC

abundance: NA
v_gene: TRBV4-3
d_gene: TRBD1
j_gene: TRBJ1-2
CDR3aa: CASSKQGLYGYTF
CDR3nt: TGCGCCAGCAGCAAACAGGGGCTCTATGGCTACACCTTC

abundance: NA
v_gene: TRBV6-6
d_gene: TRBD1
j_gene: TRBJ1-2
CDR3aa: CASSTGQGQGYGYTF
CDR3nt: TGTGCCAGCAGTACTGGACAGGGGCAGGGCTATGGCTACACCTTC

abundance: NA
v_gene: TRBV5-6
d_gene: TRBD1
j_gene: TRBJ1-1
CDR3aa: CASSSQGNRPDTEAFF
CDR3nt: TGTGCCAGCAGCTCACAGGGGAATCGTCCAGACACTGAAGCTTTCTTT

abundance: NA
v_gene: TRBV4-1
d_gene: TRBD1
j_gene: TRBJ1-1
CDR3aa: CASSLDREAEAFF
CDR3nt: TGCGCCAGCAGCTTGGACAGGGAGGCTGAAGCTTTCTTT

abundance: NA
v_gene: TRBV4-1
d_gene: NA
j_gene: TRBJ1-1
CDR3aa: CASSQDNTPNTEAFF
CDR3nt: TGCGCCAGCAGCCAAGATAACACCCCGAACACTGAAGCTTTCTTT

abundance: NA
v_gene: TRBV29-1
d_gene: NA
j_gene: TRBJ1-1
CDR3aa: CSVEDQVRAIAFF
CDR3nt: TGCAGCGTTGAAGATCAAGTGCGGGCAATAGCTTTCTTT

abundance: once
v_gene: TRBV19
d_gene: TRBD1
j_gene: TRBJ1-5
CDR3aa: CASNQGADNNQPQHF
CDR3nt: TGTGCCAGCAACCAGGGGGCGGACAACAATCAGCCCCAGCATTTT

abundance: once
v_gene: TRBV6-5
d_gene: NA
j_gene: TRBJ1-3
CDR3aa: CASSYQQSSGNTIYF
CDR3nt: TGTGCCAGCAGTTATCAACAGAGCTCTGGAAACACCATATATTTT

abundance: NA
v_gene: TRBV25-1
d_gene: TRBD1
j_gene: TRBJ1-1
CDR3aa: CASSVQGVKTEAFF
CDR3nt: TGTGCCAGCAGTGTACAGGGGGTTAAGACTGAAGCTTTCTTT

abundance: NA
v_gene: TRBV7-9
d_gene: NA
j_gene: TRBJ2-7
CDR3aa: CASSFDAAGENEQYF
CDR3nt: TGTGCCAGCAGCTTCGATGCCGCTGGGGAGAACGAGCAGTACTTC

abundance: NA
v_gene: TRBV6-5
d_gene: NA
j_gene: TRBJ1-1
CDR3aa: CASSLGSLMNTEAFF
CDR3nt: TGTGCCAGCAGTCTCGGTTCCCTCATGAACACTGAAGCTTTCTTT

abundance: NA
v_gene: TRBV7-2
d_gene: TRBD2
j_gene: TRBJ2-7
CDR3aa: CASSASSGGHVQYF
CDR3nt: TGTGCCAGCAGCGCTTCTAGCGGGGGCCATGTGCAGTACTTC

abundance: NA
v_gene: TRBV30
d_gene: TRBD1
j_gene: TRBJ2-6
CDR3aa: CAWTPWRTGASSGANVLTF
CDR3nt: TGTGCCTGGACCCCCTGGAGGACAGGGGCTAGCTCTGGGGCCAACGTCCTGACTTTC

abundance: NA
v_gene: TRBV18
d_gene: NA
j_gene: TRBJ2-2
CDR3aa: CASSPVAGTLNTGELFF
CDR3nt: TGTGCCAGCTCACCCGTCGCGGGAACTTTGAACACCGGGGAGCTGTTTTTT

abundance: NA
v_gene: TRBV29-1
d_gene: TRBD2
j_gene: TRBJ2-5
CDR3aa: CSVITWGTSGGAGTQYF
CDR3nt: TGCAGCGTTATAACCTGGGGGACTAGCGGGGGGGCAGGGACCCAGTACTTC

abundance: once
v_gene: TRBV9
d_gene: TRBD1
j_gene: TRBJ2-7
CDR3aa: CASSVGGSGGFYEQYF
CDR3nt: TGTGCCAGCAGCGTAGGAGGTTCAGGGGGTTTCTACGAGCAGTACTTC

abundance: NA
v_gene: TRBV5-4
d_gene: TRBD1
j_gene: TRBJ1-1
CDR3aa: CASSSGGAGGTEAFF
CDR3nt: TGTGCCAGCAGCTCAGGGGGCGCGGGTGGTACTGAAGCTTTCTTT

abundance: NA
v_gene: TRBV30
d_gene: NA
j_gene: TRBJ1-5
CDR3aa: CAWSERGNQPQHF
CDR3nt: TGTGCCTGGAGTGAGAGGGGGAATCAGCCCCAGCATTTT

abundance: NA
v_gene: TRBV7-7
d_gene: TRBD2
j_gene: TRBJ2-5
CDR3aa: CASSLAGGETQYF
CDR3nt: TGTGCCAGCAGCTTAGCCGGGGGGGAGACCCAGTACTTC

abundance: NA
v_gene: TRBV5-8
d_gene: NA
j_gene: TRBJ2-2
CDR3aa: CASSFRGTNGELFF
CDR3nt: TGTGCCAGCAGCTTCCGGGGAACCAACGGGGAGCTGTTTTTT

abundance: NA
v_gene: TRBV30
d_gene: TRBD1
j_gene: TRBJ2-1
CDR3aa: CAWSSGTAYNEQFF
CDR3nt: TGTGCCTGGAGTTCCGGGACAGCCTACAATGAGCAGTTCTTC

abundance: NA
v_gene: TRBV5-6
d_gene: TRBD1
j_gene: TRBJ2-2
CDR3aa: CASSLLRGPDTGELFF
CDR3nt: TGTGCCAGCAGCTTGTTGAGGGGGCCCGACACCGGGGAGCTGTTTTTT

abundance: NA
v_gene: TRBV27
d_gene: TRBD1
j_gene: TRBJ1-4
CDR3aa: CASTTYSGGLAEKLFF
CDR3nt: TGTGCCAGCACGACTTACTCAGGGGGGCTTGCGGAAAAACTGTTTTTT

abundance: NA
v_gene: TRBV30
d_gene: NA
j_gene: TRBJ1-2
CDR3aa: CAWSNGGGYTF
CDR3nt: TGTGCCTGGAGTAATGGCGGTGGCTACACCTTC

abundance: NA
v_gene: TRBV27
d_gene: NA
j_gene: TRBJ1-5
CDR3aa: CASSLRREGQPQHF
CDR3nt: TGTGCCAGCAGTTTACGCAGGGAGGGTCAGCCCCAGCATTTT

abundance: few
v_gene: TRBV14
d_gene: NA
j_gene: TRBJ1-1
CDR3aa: CASSPRGITEAFF
CDR3nt: TGTGCCAGCAGCCCCCGAGGTATAACTGAAGCTTTCTTT

abundance: NA
v_gene: TRBV27
d_gene: NA
j_gene: TRBJ2-2
CDR3aa: CASSFTRDTGELFF
CDR3nt: TGTGCCAGCAGTTTTACGCGGGATACCGGGGAGCTGTTTTTT

abundance: once
v_gene: TRBV15
d_gene: NA
j_gene: TRBJ1-1
CDR3aa: CATSRDLANTEAFF
CDR3nt: TGTGCCACCAGCAGAGATTTGGCGAACACTGAAGCTTTCTTT

abundance: NA
v_gene: TRBV18
d_gene: NA
j_gene: TRBJ1-1
CDR3aa: CASSTGGLEGENTEAFF
CDR3nt: TGTGCCAGCTCTACGGGGGGCTTAGAGGGGGAGAACACTGAAGCTTTCTTT

abundance: NA
v_gene: TRBV14
d_gene: TRBD1
j_gene: TRBJ1-2
CDR3aa: CASSRSDRDRVLYYTF
CDR3nt: TGTGCCAGCAGCCGCTCCGACCGGGACAGGGTTTTGTACTACACCTTC

abundance: few
v_gene: TRBV5-5
d_gene: NA
j_gene: TRBJ2-7
CDR3aa: CASRRRDISYEQYF
CDR3nt: TGTGCCAGCAGACGCCGGGACATTTCCTACGAGCAGTACTTC

abundance: NA
v_gene: TRBV27
d_gene: TRBD1
j_gene: TRBJ2-7
CDR3aa: CASRTQGALRQYF
CDR3nt: TGTGCCAGCAGAACTCAGGGGGCCTTAAGGCAGTACTTC

abundance: NA
v_gene: TRBV19
d_gene: TRBD1
j_gene: TRBJ2-1
CDR3aa: CASNRDSSYNEQFF
CDR3nt: TGTGCCAGTAACCGGGACAGCTCCTACAATGAGCAGTTCTTC

abundance: NA
v_gene: TRBV4-3
d_gene: NA
j_gene: TRBJ1-1
CDR3aa: CASSLSVVSEAFF
CDR3nt: TGCGCCAGCAGCCTGAGCGTAGTCTCCGAAGCTTTCTTT

abundance: NA
v_gene: TRBV29-1
d_gene: TRBD1
j_gene: TRBJ2-1
CDR3aa: CSVPGQTYNEQFF
CDR3nt: TGCAGCGTTCCGGGACAGACATACAATGAGCAGTTCTTC

abundance: NA
v_gene: TRBV11-2
d_gene: TRBD2
j_gene: TRBJ2-3
CDR3aa: CASSFGSGRETDTQYF
CDR3nt: TGTGCCAGCAGCTTCGGAAGCGGGAGGGAGACAGATACGCAGTATTTT

abundance: NA
v_gene: TRBV19
d_gene: TRBD1
j_gene: TRBJ2-7
CDR3aa: CASSTPGQGYEQYF
CDR3nt: TGTGCCAGTAGTACGCCGGGACAGGGCTACGAGCAGTACTTC

abundance: once
v_gene: TRBV30
d_gene: TRBD1
j_gene: TRBJ2-5
CDR3aa: CAWSQGGGETQYF
CDR3nt: TGTGCCTGGTCCCAAGGGGGCGGGGAGACCCAGTACTTC

abundance: NA
v_gene: TRBV29-1
d_gene: NA
j_gene: TRBJ2-6
CDR3aa: CSVDSSSGANVLTF
CDR3nt: TGCAGCGTTGATTCTTCCTCTGGGGCCAACGTCCTGACTTTC

abundance: NA
v_gene: TRBV9
d_gene: TRBD2
j_gene: TRBJ2-1
CDR3aa: CASSVGLAGVYNEQFF
CDR3nt: TGTGCCAGCAGCGTAGGTCTAGCGGGGGTTTACAATGAGCAGTTCTTC

abundance: NA
v_gene: TRBV5-1
d_gene: NA
j_gene: TRBJ2-5
CDR3aa: CASSQQETQYF
CDR3nt: TGCGCCAGCAGCCAGCAAGAGACCCAGTACTTC

abundance: once
v_gene: TRBV2
d_gene: TRBD2
j_gene: TRBJ2-2
CDR3aa: CASKVTSVTGELFF
CDR3nt: TGTGCCAGCAAAGTGACTAGCGTCACCGGGGAGCTGTTTTTT